This T cell receptor beta chain came from a study of metastatic and nonmetastatic thyroid tumors. Study context: Across peripheral blood and tumor or nodule tissue samples taken from malignant and benign thyroid patients, the repertoires were compared with one another.

From germline, CDR1 is LNHDA and CDR2 SQIVND (reference sequence). The CDR3 extends over 14 amino acids. V lost 3 bases to trimming and J lost 5 bases, with 13 bases between them. Original processing notes: Across clinicopathological groups, CDR3 differences served as the basis for building a distant-metastasis classifier for papillary thyroid cancer. Using MiXCR, TCRdb reanalyzed the PCR reads. It is TCRdb's table, rather than the study itself, that gives the V and J calls and clone size. In the table there are roughly 24,000 clones, around 21% of which are singletons. Study-wide results and limits: Reports indicated that malignant thyroid tumors showed significantly higher TCR beta diversity than benign nodules did, in blood and tumor.

In this sample, this clone turned up many times. Antigen unknown. Thyroid surgery was performed in patients who had received no treatment beforehand. The sequenced sample consisted of blood. This receptor was obtained from a male donor with papillary thyroid cancer or a benign thyroid nodule (not recorded which). Some clones in this sample may be carry-over from other donors' samples. The chain links TRBV19 to TRBJ1-1; D perhaps matches TRBD1 (6 bases). Here the CDR3 reads CASSIRGNRTEAFF. DNA of the CDR3: TGTGCCAGTAGTATTAGGGGGAATAGAACTGAAGCTTTCTTT.